This T cell receptor beta chain derives from a study of blood T cell repertoires in COVID-19. Study-wide context: The study drew acute and convalescent COVID-19 samples from the United States, Italy and Spain. From T cells, B-cell-depleted T cells, or PBMCs came the material, which was cDNA or gDNA.

Authors' data handling: How many nucleated cells were present was estimated from reference gene primer amplification. Using immunoSEQ multiplex PCR, the repertoire was profiled, and TCRdb retains in-frame clones only, with some absent. V and J calls and clone size are copied from that table; D and trimming were computed from the DNA. The data contain about 250,000 clones, 65% to 90% of them singletons. The CDR3 spans 14 residues. V was clipped by 5 bases and J by 4 bases, with 11 bases between them. Germline lookup yields CDR1 SEHNR and CDR2 FQNEAQ (reference sequence). This sequence originates from an elderly woman with active or convalescent COVID-19. The rearrangement uses TRBV7-9 and TRBJ1-4; a weak D match, TRBD1 (5 bases). The sequencing sample was made of peripheral blood. CDR3 residues: CASSKDSYNEKLFF. In DNA, the CDR3 is TGTGCCAGCAGCAAAGACAGTTATAATGAAAAACTGTTTTTT. Based on the CDR3 plus reference TRBV7-9 and TRBJ1-4, the full variable domain is DTGVSQNPRHKITKRGQNVTFRCDPISEHNRLYWYRQTLGQGPEFLTYFQNEAQLEKSRLLSDRFSAERPKGSFSTLEIQRTEQGDSAMYLCASSKDSYNEKLFFGSGTQLSVL.